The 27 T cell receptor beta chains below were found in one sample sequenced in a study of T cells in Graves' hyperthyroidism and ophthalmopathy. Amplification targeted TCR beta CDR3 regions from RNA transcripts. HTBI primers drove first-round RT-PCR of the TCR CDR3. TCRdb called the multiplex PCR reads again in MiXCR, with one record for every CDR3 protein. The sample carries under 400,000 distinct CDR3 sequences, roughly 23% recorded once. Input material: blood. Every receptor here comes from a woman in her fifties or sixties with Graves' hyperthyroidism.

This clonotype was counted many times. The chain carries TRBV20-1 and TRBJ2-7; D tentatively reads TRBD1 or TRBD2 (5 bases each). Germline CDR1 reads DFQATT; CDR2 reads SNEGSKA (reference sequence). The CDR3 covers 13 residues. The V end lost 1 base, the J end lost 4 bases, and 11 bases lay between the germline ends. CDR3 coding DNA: TGCAGTGCTAGAGGGGGGACCGTATACGAGCAGTACTTC. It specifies CSARGGTVYEQYF.

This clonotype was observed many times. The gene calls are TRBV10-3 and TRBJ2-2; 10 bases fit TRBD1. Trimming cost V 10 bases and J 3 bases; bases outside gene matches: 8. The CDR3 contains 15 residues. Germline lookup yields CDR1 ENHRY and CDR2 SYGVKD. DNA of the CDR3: TGTGCCACCAAGGGGGGACAGGGGTACACCGGGGAGCTGTTTTTT. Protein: CATKGGQGYTGELFF.

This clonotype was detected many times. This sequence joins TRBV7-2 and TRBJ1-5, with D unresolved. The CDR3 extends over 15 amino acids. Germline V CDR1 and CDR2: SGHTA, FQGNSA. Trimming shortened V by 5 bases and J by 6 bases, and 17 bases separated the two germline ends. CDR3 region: CASSVRAEGGQPQHF. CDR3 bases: TGTGCCAGCAGCGTCCGGGCAGAAGGAGGTCAGCCCCAGCATTTT.

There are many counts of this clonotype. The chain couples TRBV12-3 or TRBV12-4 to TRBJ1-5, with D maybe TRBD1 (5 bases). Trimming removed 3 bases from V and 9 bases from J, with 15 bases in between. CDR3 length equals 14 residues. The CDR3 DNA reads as TGTGCCAGCAGTTTTACAGGCCGGCGCGGGCCCCAGCATTTT. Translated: CASSFTGRRGPQHF.

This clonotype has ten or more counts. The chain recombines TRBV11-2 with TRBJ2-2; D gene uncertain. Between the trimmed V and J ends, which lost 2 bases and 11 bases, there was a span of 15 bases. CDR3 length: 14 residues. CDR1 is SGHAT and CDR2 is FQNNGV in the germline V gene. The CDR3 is CASSLLSYRGELFF. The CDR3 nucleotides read TGTGCCAGCAGCTTACTCAGCTATAGAGGAGAGCTGTTTTTT.

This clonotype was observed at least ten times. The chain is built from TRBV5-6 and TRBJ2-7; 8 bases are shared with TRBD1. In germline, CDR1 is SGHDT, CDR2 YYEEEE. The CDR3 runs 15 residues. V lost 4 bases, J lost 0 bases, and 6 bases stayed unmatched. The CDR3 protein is CASSTTGGGSYEQYF. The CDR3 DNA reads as TGTGCCAGCAGCACAACAGGGGGAGGCTCCTACGAGCAGTACTTC.

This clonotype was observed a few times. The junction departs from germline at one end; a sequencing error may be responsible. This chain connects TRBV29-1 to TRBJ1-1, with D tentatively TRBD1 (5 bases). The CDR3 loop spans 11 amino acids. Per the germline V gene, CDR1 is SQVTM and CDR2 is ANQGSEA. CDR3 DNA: TGTCGAGTCAGGGCAAACACTGAAGCTTTCTTT. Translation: CRVRANTEAFF. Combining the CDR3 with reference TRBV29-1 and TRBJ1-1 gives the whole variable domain SAVISQKPSRDICQRGTSLTIQCQVDSQVTMMFWYRQQPGQSLTLIATANQGSEATYESGFVIDKFPISRPNLTFSTLTVSNMSPEDSSIYLCRVRANTEAFFGQGTRLTVV.

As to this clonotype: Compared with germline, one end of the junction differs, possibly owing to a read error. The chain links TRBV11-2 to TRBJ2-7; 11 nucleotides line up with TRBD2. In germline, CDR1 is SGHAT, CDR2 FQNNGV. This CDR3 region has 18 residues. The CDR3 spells CASSQDWLAGGRTYEQYF. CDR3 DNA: TGCGCCAGCAGCCAAGATTGGCTAGCGGGGGGCCGGACCTACGAGCAGTACTTC.

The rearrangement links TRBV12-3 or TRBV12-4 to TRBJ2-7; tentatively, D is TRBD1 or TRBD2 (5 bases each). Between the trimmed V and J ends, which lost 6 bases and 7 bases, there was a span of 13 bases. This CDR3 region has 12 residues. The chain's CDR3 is CASRGEGLEQYF. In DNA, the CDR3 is TGTGCCAGCAGGGGGGAAGGACTGGAGCAGTACTTC.

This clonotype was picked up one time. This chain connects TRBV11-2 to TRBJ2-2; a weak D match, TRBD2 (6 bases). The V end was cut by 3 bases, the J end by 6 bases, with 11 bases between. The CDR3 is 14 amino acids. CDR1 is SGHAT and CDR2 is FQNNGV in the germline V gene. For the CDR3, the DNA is TGTGCCAGCAGCTTTGGGCGCGGGGCCGGGGAGCTGTTTTTT. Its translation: CASSFGRGAGELFF.

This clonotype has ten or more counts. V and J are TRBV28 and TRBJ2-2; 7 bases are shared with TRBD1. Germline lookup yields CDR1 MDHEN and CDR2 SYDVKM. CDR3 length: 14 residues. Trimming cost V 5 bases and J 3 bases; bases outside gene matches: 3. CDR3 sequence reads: CASSRDSYTGELFF. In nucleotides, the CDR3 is TGTGCCAGCAGTCGGGACAGCTACACCGGGGAGCTGTTTTTT.

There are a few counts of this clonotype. The CDR3 reads CASSLGTSGRGETQYF. DNA of the CDR3: TGCGCCAGCAGCCTCGGGACTAGCGGGAGAGGTGAGACCCAGTACTTC. The chain employs TRBV5-1 and TRBJ2-5; TRBD2 aligns across 14 bases. The V gene end was trimmed by 4 bases and the J gene end by 5 bases; junction bases not matched to a gene: 7. Per germline, CDR1 SGHRS and CDR2 YFSETQ. This CDR3 is built from 16 residues.

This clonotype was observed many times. CDR3 protein: CASSRGGPTDTQYF. The CDR3 nucleotides are TGCGCCAGCAGCCGGGGGGGCCCGACAGATACGCAGTATTTT. This sequence joins TRBV5-1 and TRBJ2-3; 8 nucleotides agree with TRBD2. CDR3 size: 14 residues. With 4 bases clipped from V and 3 bases from J, the junction kept 4 bases outside the gene matches. Germline lookup yields CDR1 SGHRS and CDR2 YFSETQ. Full variable domain (missing parts from reference TRBV5-1 and TRBJ2-3): KAGVTQTPRYLIKTRGQQVTLSCSPISGHRSVSWYQQTPGQGLQFLFEYFSETQRNKGNFPGRFSGRQFSNSRSEMNVSTLELGDSALYLCASSRGGPTDTQYFGPGTRLTVL.

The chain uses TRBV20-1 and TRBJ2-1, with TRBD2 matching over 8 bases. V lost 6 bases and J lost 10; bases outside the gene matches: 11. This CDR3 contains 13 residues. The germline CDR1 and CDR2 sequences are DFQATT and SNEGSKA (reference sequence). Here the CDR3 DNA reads TGCAGTGCGGGGGGTAGCGGGGCCGGGGAGCAGTTCTTC. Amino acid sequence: CSAGGSGAGEQFF.

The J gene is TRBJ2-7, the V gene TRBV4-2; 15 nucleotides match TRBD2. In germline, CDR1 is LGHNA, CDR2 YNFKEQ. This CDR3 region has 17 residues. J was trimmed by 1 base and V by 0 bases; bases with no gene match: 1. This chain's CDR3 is CASSQDGLAGGSYEQYF. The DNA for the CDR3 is TGTGCCAGCAGCCAAGACGGACTAGCGGGAGGGTCCTACGAGCAGTACTTC.

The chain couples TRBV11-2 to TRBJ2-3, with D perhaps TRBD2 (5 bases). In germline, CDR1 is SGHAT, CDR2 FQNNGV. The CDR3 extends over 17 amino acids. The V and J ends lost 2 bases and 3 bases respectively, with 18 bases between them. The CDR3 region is CASSLFEGPGRTDTQYF. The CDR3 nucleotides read TGTGCCAGCAGCTTATTCGAGGGCCCCGGAAGGACAGATACGCAGTATTTT.

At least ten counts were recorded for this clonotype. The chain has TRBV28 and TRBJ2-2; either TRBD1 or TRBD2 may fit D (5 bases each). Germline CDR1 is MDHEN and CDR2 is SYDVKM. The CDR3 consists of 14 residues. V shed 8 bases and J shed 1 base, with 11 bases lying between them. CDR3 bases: TGTGCCAGCCAACGGGGCCTGAACACCGGGGAGCTGTTTTTT. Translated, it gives CASQRGLNTGELFF.

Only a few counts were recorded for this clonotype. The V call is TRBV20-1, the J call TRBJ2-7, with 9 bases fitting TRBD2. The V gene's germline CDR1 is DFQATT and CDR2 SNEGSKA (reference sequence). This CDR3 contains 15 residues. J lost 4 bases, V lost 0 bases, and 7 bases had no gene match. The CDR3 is CSARDPASGKYEQYF. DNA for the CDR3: TGCAGTGCTAGAGATCCGGCTAGCGGGAAATACGAGCAGTACTTC.

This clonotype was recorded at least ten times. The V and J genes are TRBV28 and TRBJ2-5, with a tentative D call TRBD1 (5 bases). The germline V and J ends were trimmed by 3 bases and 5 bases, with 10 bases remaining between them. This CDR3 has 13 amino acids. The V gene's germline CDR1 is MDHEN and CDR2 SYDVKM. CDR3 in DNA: TGTGCCAGCAGTTTCGTGGGGCGGGAGACCCAGTACTTC. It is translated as CASSFVGRETQYF.

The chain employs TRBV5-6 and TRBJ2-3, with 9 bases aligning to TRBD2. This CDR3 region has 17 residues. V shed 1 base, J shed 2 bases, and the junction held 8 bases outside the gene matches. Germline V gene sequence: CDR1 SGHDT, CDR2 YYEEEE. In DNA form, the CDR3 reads TGTGCCAGCAGCTTGACGATAGCGGGGGCTCCCACAGATACGCAGTATTTT. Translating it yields CASSLTIAGAPTDTQYF.

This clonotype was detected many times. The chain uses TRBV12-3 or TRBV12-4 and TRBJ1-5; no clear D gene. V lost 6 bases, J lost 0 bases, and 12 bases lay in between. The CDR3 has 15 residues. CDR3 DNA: TGTGCCAGCAGCCTGACACTCGATAGCAATCAGCCCCAGCATTTT. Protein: CASSLTLDSNQPQHF.

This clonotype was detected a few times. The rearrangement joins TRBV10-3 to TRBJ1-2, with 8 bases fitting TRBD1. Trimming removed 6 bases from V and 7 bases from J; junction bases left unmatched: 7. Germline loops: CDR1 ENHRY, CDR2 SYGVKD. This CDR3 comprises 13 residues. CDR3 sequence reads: CAISSGGAVGYTF. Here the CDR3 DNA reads TGTGCCATCAGCTCAGGGGGCGCGGTTGGCTACACCTTC.

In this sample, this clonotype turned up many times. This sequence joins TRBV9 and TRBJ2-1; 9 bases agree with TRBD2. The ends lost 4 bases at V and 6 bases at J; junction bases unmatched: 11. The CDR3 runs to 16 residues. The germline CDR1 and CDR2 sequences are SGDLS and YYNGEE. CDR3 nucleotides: TGTGCCAGCAGCCCCCAGACTAGCGGAGGGGGCAATGAGCAGTTCTTC. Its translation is CASSPQTSGGGNEQFF.

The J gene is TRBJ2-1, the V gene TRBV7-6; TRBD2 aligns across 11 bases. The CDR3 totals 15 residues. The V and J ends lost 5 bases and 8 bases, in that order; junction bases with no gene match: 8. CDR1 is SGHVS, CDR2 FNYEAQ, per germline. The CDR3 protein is CASSPAGLAAYEQFF. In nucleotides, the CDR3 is TGTGCCAGCAGCCCCGCGGGACTAGCGGCCTATGAGCAGTTCTTC.

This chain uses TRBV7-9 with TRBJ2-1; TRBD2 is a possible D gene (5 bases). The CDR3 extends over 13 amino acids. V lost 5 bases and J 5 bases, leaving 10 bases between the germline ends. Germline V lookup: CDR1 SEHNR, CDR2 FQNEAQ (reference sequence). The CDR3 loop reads CASSKLVDNEQFF. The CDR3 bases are TGTGCCAGCAGCAAACTAGTGGACAATGAGCAGTTCTTC. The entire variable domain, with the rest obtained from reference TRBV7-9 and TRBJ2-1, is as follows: DTGVSQNPRHKITKRGQNVTFRCDPISEHNRLYWYRQTLGQGPEFLTYFQNEAQLEKSRLLSDRFSAERPKGSFSTLEIQRTEQGDSAMYLCASSKLVDNEQFFGPGTRLTVL.

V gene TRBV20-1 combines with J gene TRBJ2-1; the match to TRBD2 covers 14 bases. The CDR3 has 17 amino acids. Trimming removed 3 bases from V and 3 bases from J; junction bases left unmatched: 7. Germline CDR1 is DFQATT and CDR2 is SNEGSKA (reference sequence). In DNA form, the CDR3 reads TGCAGTGCTAGCCGGACTAGCGGGGGGCTGCGCTACAATGAGCAGTTCTTC. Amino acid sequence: CSASRTSGGLRYNEQFF.

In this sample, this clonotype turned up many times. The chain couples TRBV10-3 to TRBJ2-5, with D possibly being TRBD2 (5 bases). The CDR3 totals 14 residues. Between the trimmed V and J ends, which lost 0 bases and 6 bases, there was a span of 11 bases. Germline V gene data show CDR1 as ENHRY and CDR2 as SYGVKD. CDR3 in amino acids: CAISESNGEKTQYF. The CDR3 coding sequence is TGTGCCATCAGTGAGTCGAACGGGGAGAAGACCCAGTACTTC.